The sequence of this T cell receptor beta chain was determined in a study of blood T cell repertoires in COVID-19. Overall study: COVID-19 samples from acute and convalescent phases originated in the United States, Italy and Spain. Sources were T cells, B-cell-depleted T cells, or PBMCs; the material itself was cDNA or gDNA.

The authors' processing: Amplification of reference gene primers was used by the study to estimate nucleated cell counts. Repertoires were generated with immunoSEQ multiplex PCR, while TCRdb's copy carries only in-frame clones and drops some. D and trimming come from the DNA, and the V and J calls and clone size come from that table. The sample records just under 250,000 clones, roughly 86% being singletons. This CDR3 spans 16 amino acids. Between the trimmed V and J ends, which lost 0 bases and 2 bases, there was a span of 15 bases. Germline CDR1 and CDR2: SGDLS and YYNGEE. Specimen: peripheral blood. The chain carries TRBV9 and TRBJ2-7, with a tentative D call TRBD2 (6 bases). The TCR originated in a woman in her twenties or thirties who had recovered from COVID-19. The CDR3 nucleotides read TGTGCCAGCAGCGTAGAGGGGACTCCGCTACCCTACGAGCAGTACTTC. It codes for CASSVEGTPLPYEQYF.